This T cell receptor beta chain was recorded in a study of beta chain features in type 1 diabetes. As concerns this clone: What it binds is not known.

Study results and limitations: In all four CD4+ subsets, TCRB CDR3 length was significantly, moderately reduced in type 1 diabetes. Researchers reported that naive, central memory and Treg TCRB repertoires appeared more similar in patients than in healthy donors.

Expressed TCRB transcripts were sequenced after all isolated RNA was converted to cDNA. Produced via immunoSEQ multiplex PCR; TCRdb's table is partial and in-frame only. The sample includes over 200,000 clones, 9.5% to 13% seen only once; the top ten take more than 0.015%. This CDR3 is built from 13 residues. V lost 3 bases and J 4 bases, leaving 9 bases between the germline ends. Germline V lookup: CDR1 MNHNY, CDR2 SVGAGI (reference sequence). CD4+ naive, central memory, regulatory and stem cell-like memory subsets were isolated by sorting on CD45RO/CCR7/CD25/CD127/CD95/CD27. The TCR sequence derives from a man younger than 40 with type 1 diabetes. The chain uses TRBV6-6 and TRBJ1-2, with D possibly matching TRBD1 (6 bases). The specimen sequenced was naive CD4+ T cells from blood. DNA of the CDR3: TGTGCCAGCAGTTATGGACAGTTCTATGGCTACACCTTC. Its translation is CASSYGQFYGYTF.